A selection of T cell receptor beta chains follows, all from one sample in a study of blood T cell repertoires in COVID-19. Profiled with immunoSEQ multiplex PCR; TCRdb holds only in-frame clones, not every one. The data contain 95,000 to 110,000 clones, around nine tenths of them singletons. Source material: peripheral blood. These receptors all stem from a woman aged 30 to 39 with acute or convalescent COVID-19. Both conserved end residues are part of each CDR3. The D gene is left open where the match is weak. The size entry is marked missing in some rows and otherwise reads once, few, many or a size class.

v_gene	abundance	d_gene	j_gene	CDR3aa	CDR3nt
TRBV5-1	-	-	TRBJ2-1	CASSLQPGQQHNEQFF	TGCGCCAGCAGCCTACAACCGGGTCAGCAGCACAATGAGCAGTTCTTC
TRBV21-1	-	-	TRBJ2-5	CASSKSRGQQSRKETQYF	TGTGCCAGCAGCAAGAGTAGGGGACAGCAAAGCCGCAAAGAGACCCAGTACTTC
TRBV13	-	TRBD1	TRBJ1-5	CASSSDRGRGQPQHF	TGTGCCAGCAGCTCAGACAGGGGGCGAGGTCAGCCCCAGCATTTT
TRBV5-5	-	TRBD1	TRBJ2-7	CASSLFSPGGEYEQYF	TGTGCCAGCAGCTTGTTTTCGCCAGGGGGTGAATACGAGCAGTACTTC
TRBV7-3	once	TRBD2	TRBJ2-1	CASSAQTSGRRNEQFF	TGTGCCAGCAGCGCCCAGACTAGCGGGAGACGCAATGAGCAGTTCTTC
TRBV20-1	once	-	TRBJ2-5	CSASSTGFAQYF	TGCAGTGCTAGTTCCACAGGGTTCGCCCAGTACTTC
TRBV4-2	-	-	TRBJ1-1	CASSRDGQPNTEAFF	TGTGCCAGCAGCCGCGACGGACAGCCGAACACTGAAGCTTTCTTT
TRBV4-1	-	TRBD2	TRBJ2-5	CASSRATSGGREETQYF	TGCGCCAGCAGCCGAGCGACTAGCGGGGGGAGAGAAGAGACCCAGTACTTC
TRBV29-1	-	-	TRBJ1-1	CSASNTEAFF	TGCAGCGCCAGTAACACTGAAGCTTTCTTT
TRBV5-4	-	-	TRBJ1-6	CASSLWQVNSPLHF	TGTGCCAGCAGCTTGTGGCAGGTTAATTCACCCCTCCACTTT
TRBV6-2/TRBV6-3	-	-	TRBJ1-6	CASSFITGFYNSPLHF	TGTGCCAGCAGTTTTATCACGGGATTCTATAATTCACCCCTCCACTTT
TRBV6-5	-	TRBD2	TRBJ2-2	CASSLSGSGTGELFF	TGTGCCAGCAGCCTAAGCGGGAGCGGGACCGGGGAGCTGTTTTTT
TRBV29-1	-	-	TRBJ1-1	CSVATYGSTEAFF	TGCAGCGTCGCTACCTATGGGAGCACTGAAGCTTTCTTT
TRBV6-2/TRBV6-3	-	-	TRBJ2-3	CASSYDSQGDTQYF	TGTGCCAGCAGTTATGATTCCCAGGGCGATACGCAGTATTTT
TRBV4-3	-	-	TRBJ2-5	CASSQDLGGSQNPYF	TGCGCCAGCAGCCAAGATTTGGGGGGTTCACAGAATCCCTACTTC
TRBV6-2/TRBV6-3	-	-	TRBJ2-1	CASSLKSAFYNEQFF	TGTGCCAGCAGTTTGAAGAGTGCCTTCTACAATGAGCAGTTCTTC
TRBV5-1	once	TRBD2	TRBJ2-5	CASSFNSGSKETQYF	TGCGCCAGCAGCTTTAATAGCGGGAGTAAAGAGACCCAGTACTTC
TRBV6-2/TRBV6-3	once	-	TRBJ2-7	CASSYWFPRRAYEQYF	TGTGCCAGCAGTTACTGGTTCCCCCGGAGGGCCTACGAGCAGTACTTC
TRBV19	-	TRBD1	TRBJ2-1	CASSVRKSGGFYNEQFF	TGTGCCAGTAGTGTGAGGAAGTCAGGGGGCTTCTACAATGAGCAGTTCTTC
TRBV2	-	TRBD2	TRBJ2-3	CASTSGVSTDTQYF	TGTGCCAGCACTAGCGGAGTCAGCACAGATACGCAGTATTTT
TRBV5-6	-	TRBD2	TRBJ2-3	CASSLLRLAGTDTQYF	TGTGCCAGCAGCTTGTTACGACTAGCGGGGACAGATACGCAGTATTTT
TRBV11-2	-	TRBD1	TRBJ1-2	CASTRGRGLYYGYTF	TGTGCCAGCACACGGGGCAGGGGGCTTTACTATGGCTACACCTTC
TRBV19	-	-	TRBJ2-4	CASRDFGNIQYF	TGTGCCAGCAGGGATTTCGGGAACATTCAGTACTTC